This T cell receptor beta chain derives from a study of somatic mutations in cytotoxic T cells in rheumatoid arthritis. Overall study context: Patient blood (about 30 ml EDTA) was collected right after diagnosis, preceding any treatment.

TCRdb's copy holds only in-frame clones and misses some; the assay was immunoSEQ multiplex PCR. The sample contains around 20,000 clones, 75% to 90% of which appear only once. This clone was found once. Its specificity is not known. General observations from the study: Significant differences in CD8+ T-cell clonality were not found between rheumatoid arthritis patients and healthy controls (age-matched). The targets (antigens) of the expanded CD8+ clones were not known.

This CDR3 comprises 14 residues. With 6 bases removed from V and 0 bases from J, the gap between germline ends came to 9 bases. Germline CDR1 and CDR2: LNHDA and SQIVND (reference sequence). Isolating CD4+ and CD8+ cells involved positive magnetic bead selection on an AutoMACS. Their purity was then checked by flow cytometry. This chain joins TRBV19 and TRBJ1-5; maybe TRBD1 (5 bases). The sequencing sample was made of CD8+ T cells sorted from blood. The receptor was isolated from an adult with rheumatoid arthritis. The CDR3 coding sequence is TGTGCCAGTAGGCAGGGATATAGCAATCAGCCCCAGCATTTT. Its protein is CASRQGYSNQPQHF.